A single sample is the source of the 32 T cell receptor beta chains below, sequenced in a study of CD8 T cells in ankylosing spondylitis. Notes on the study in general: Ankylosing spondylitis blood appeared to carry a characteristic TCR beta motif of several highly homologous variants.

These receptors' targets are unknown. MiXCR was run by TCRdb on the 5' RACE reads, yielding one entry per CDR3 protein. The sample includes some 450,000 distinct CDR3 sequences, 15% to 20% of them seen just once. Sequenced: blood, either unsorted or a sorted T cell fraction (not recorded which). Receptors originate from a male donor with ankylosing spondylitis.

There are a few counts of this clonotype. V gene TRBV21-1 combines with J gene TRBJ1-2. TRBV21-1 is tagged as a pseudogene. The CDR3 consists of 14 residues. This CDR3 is CASSKALEGFGYTF. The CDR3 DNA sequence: TGTGCCAGCAGCAAAGCGCTAGAGGGATTCGGCTACACCTTC.

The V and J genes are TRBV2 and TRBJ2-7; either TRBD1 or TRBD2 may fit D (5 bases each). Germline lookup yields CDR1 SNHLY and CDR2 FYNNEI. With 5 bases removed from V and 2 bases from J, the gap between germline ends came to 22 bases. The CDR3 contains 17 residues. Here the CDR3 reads CASSPPGMSGTTYEQYF. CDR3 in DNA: TGTGCCAGCAGTCCCCCAGGAATGTCCGGGACCACCTACGAGCAGTACTTC.

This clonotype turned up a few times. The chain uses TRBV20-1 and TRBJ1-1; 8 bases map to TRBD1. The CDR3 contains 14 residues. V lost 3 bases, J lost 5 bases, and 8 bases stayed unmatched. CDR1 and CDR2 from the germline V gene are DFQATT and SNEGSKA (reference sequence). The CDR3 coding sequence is TGCAGTGCTAGTTCGGCAGGGGGCCCGACTGAAGCTTTCTTT. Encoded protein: CSASSAGGPTEAFF.

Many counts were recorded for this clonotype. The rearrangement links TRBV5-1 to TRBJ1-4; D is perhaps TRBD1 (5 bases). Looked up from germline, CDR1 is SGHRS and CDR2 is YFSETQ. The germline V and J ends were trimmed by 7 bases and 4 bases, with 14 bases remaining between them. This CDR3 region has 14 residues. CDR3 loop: CASGRSGLNEKLFF. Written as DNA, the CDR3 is TGCGCCAGCGGAAGATCGGGACTTAATGAAAAACTGTTTTTT. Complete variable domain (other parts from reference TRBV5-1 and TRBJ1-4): KAGVTQTPRYLIKTRGQQVTLSCSPISGHRSVSWYQQTPGQGLQFLFEYFSETQRNKGNFPGRFSGRQFSNSRSEMNVSTLELGDSALYLCASGRSGLNEKLFFGSGTQLSVL.

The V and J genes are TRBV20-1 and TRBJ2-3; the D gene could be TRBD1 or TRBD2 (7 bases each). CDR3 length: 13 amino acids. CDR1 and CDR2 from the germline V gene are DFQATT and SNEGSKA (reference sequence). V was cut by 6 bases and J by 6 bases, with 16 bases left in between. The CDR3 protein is CSANSGTADTQYF. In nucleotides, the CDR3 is TGCAGTGCAAACAGCGGGACAGCCGATACGCAGTATTTT.

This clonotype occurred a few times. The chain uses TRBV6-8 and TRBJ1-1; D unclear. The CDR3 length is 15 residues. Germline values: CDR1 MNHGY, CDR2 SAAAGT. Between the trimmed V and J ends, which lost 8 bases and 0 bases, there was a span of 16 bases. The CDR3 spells CASSSMGAMNTEAFF. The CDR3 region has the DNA TGTGCCAGCTCTAGTATGGGCGCCATGAACACTGAAGCTTTCTTT.

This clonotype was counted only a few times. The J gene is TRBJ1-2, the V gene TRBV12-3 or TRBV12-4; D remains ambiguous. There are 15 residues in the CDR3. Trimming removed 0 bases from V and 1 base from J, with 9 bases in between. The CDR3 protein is CASSLAEQFNYGYTF. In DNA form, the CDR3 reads TGTGCCAGCAGTTTAGCTGAGCAGTTTAACTATGGCTACACCTTC.

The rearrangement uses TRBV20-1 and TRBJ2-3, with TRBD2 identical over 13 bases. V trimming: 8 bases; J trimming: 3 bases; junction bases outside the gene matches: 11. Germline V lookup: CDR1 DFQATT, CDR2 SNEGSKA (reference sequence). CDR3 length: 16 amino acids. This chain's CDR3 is CSYPKLAGGQTDTQYF. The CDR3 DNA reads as TGCAGTTACCCCAAACTAGCGGGAGGGCAAACAGATACGCAGTATTTT.

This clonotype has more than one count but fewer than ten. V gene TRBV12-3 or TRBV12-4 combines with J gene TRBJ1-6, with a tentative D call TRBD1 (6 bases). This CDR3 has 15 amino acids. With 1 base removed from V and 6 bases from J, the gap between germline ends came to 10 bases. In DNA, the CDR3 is TGTGCCAGCAGTTTAGGGGGAGGGGGTAATTCACCCCTCCACTTT. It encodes CASSLGGGGNSPLHF.

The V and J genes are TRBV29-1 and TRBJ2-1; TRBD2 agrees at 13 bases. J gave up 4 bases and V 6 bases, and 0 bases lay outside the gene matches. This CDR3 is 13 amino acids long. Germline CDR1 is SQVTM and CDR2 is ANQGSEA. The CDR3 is CSVGLAGYNEQFF. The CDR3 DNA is TGCAGCGTGGGACTAGCGGGGTACAATGAGCAGTTCTTC.

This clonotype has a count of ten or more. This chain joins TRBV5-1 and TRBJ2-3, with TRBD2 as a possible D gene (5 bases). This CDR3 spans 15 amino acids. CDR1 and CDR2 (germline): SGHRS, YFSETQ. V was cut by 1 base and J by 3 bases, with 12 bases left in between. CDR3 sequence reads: CASSLQGGSTDTQYF. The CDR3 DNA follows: TGCGCCAGCAGCTTGCAAGGTGGGAGTACAGATACGCAGTATTTT.

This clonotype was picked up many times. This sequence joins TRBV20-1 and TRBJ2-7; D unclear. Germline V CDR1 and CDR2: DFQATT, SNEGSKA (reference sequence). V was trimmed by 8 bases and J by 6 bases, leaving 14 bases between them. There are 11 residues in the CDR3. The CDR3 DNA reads TGCAGTCCCTCTGAGCCTCCCGAGCAGTACTTC. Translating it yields CSPSEPPEQYF.

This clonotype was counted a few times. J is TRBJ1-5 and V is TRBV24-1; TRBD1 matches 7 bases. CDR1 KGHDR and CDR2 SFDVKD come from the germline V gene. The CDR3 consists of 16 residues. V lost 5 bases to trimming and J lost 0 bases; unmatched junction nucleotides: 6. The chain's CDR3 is CATSGGDSRSNQPQHF. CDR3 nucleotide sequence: TGTGCCACCAGTGGTGGGGACAGCCGTAGCAATCAGCCCCAGCATTTT.

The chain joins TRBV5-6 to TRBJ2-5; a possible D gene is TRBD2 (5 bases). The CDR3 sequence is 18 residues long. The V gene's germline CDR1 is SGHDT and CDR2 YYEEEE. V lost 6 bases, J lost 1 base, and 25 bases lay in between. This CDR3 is CASNRRDQLERFQETQYF. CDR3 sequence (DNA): TGTGCCAGCAACCGCCGTGACCAACTAGAGAGATTCCAAGAGACCCAGTACTTC.

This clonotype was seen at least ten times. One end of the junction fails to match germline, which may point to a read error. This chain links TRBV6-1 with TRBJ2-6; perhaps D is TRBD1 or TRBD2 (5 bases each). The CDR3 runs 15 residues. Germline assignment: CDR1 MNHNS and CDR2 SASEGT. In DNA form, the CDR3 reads TGCGCCAGCAGGGCCGGAGGCTCTGGGGCCAACGTCCTGACTTTC. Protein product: CASRAGGSGANVLTF.

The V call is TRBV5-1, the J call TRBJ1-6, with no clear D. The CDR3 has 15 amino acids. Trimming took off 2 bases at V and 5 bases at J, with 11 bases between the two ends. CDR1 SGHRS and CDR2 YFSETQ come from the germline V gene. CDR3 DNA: TGCGCCAGCAGCTTTGTGACAACCGATAATTCACCCCTCCACTTT. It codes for CASSFVTTDNSPLHF.

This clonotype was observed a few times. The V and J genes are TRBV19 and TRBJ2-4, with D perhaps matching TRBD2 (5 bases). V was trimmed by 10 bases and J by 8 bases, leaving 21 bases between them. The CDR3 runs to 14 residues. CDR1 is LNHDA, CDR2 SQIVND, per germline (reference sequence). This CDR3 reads CATSDGMVRDIQYF. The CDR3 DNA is TGTGCCACCAGCGACGGGATGGTCCGAGACATTCAGTACTTC.

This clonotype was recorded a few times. The CDR3 region has the DNA TGTGCCACCAGTAGCAGAGGCACAGATACGCAGTATTTT. Translation gives CATSSRGTDTQYF. This chain joins TRBV24-1 and TRBJ2-3; D unclear. The CDR3 consists of 13 residues. Looked up from germline, CDR1 is KGHDR and CDR2 is SFDVKD. The V gene lost 6 bases and the J gene lost 1 base, with 7 bases spanning the gap.

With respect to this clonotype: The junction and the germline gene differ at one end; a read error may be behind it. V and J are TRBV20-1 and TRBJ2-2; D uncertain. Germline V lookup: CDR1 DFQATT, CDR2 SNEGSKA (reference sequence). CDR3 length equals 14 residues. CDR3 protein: CSARAPLGTGELFF. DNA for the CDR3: TGCAGTGCCAGAGCACCCTTGGGCACCGGGGAGCTGTTTTTT.

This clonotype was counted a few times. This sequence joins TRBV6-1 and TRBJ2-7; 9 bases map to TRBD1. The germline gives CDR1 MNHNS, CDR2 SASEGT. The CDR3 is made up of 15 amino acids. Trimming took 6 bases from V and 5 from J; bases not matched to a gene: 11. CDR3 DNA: TGTGCCAGCAGAGACCGGGACAGGGTACTCGACGAGCAGTACTTC. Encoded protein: CASRDRDRVLDEQYF.

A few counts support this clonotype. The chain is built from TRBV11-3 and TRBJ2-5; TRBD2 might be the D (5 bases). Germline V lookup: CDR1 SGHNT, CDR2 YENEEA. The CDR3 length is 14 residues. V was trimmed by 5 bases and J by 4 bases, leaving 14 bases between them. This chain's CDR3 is CASSGRSKVETQYF. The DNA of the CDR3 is TGTGCCAGCAGCGGGAGATCAAAAGTAGAGACCCAGTACTTC.

The chain's CDR3 is CASSPPTGADTQYF. Written as DNA, the CDR3 is TGTGCCAGCTCCCCCCCGACGGGGGCAGATACGCAGTATTTT. The chain recombines TRBV18 with TRBJ2-3, with a possible D match to TRBD2 (6 bases). In germline, CDR1 is KGHSH, CDR2 LQKENI. Trimming took off 6 bases at V and 4 bases at J, with 14 bases between the two ends. The CDR3 is made up of 14 amino acids.

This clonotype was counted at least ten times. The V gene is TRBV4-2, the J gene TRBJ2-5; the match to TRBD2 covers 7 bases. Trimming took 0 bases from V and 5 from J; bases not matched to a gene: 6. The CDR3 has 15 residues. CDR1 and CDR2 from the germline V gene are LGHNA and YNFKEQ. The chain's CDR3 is CASSQEGGSKETQYF. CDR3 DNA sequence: TGTGCCAGCAGCCAAGAGGGCGGGAGTAAGGAGACCCAGTACTTC.

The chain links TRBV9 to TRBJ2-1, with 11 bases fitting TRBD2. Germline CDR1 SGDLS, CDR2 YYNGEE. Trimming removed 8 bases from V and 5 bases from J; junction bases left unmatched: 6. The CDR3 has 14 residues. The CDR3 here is CASAGTSGHNEQFF. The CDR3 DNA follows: TGTGCCAGTGCAGGGACTAGCGGACACAATGAGCAGTTCTTC.

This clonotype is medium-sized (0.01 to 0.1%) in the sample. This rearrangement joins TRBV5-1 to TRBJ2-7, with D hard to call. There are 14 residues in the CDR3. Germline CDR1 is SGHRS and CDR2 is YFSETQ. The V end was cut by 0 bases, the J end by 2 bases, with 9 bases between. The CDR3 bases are TGCGCCAGCAGCTTGGTCGTCAGTCCCTACGAGCAGTACTTC. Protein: CASSLVVSPYEQYF.

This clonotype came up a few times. The CDR3 region has the DNA TGTGCCAGCAGTTACTCTACAGAGAAAGGCCAGCCCCAGCATTTT. Residues: CASSYSTEKGQPQHF. The chain has TRBV6-5 and TRBJ1-5; unclear D gene. CDR1 is MNHEY and CDR2 is SVGAGI in the germline V gene. V was shortened by 0 bases and J by 7 bases, with 13 bases between the two germline ends. This CDR3 is built from 15 residues.

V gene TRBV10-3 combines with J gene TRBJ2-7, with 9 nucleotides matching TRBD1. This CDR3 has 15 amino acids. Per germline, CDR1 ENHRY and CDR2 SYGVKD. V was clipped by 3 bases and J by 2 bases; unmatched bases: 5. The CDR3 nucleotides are TGTGCCATCAGTGATACAGGGGGCAGGACCTACGAGCAGTACTTC. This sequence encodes CAISDTGGRTYEQYF.

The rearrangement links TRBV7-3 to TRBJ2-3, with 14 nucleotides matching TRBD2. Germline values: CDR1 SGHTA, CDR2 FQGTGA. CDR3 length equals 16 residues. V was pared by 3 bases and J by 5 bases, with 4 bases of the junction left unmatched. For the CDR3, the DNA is TGTGCCAGCAGCTTGGGACTAGCGGGAGTTGTAGATACGCAGTATTTT. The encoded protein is CASSLGLAGVVDTQYF.

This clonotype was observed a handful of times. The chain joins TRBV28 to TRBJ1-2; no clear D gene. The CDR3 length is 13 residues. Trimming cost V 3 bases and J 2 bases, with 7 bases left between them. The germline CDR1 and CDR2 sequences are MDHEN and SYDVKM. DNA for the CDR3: TGTGCCAGCAGTTTGGGCCTAAACTATGGCTACACCTTC. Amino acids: CASSLGLNYGYTF.

The CDR3 region has the DNA TGCGCCAGCAGCGCGAACCGGGACAGACACACAGATACGCAGTATTTT. This encodes CASSANRDRHTDTQYF. The rearrangement joins TRBV5-1 to TRBJ2-3, with 7 bases fitting TRBD1. The V gene end was trimmed by 4 bases and the J gene end by 2 bases; junction bases not matched to a gene: 10. Germline assignment: CDR1 SGHRS and CDR2 YFSETQ. The CDR3 is 16 residues long.

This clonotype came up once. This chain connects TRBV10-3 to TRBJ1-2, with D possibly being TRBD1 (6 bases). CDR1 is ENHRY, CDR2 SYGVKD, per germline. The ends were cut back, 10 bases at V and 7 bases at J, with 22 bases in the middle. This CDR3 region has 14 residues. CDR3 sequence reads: CATRDPPGVIGYTF. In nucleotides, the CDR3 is TGTGCCACCCGTGACCCCCCAGGGGTGATTGGCTACACCTTC.

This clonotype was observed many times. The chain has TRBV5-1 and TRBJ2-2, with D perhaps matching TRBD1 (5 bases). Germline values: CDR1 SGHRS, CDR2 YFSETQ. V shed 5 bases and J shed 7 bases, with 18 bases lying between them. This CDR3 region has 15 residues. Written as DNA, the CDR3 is TGCGCCAGCAGACAAGCAGGGTCGTCAAGCGGGGAGCTGTTTTTT. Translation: CASRQAGSSSGELFF. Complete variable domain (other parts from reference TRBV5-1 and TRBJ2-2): KAGVTQTPRYLIKTRGQQVTLSCSPISGHRSVSWYQQTPGQGLQFLFEYFSETQRNKGNFPGRFSGRQFSNSRSEMNVSTLELGDSALYLCASRQAGSSSGELFFGEGSRLTVL.